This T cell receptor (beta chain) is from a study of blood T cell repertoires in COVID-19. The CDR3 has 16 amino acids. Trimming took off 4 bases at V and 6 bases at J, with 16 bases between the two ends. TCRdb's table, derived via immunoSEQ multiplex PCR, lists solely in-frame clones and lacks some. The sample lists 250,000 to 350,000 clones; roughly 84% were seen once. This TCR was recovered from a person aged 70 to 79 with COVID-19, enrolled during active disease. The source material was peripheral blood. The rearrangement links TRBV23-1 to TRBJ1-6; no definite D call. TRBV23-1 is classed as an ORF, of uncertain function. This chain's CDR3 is CASSLSPKTFNSPLHF. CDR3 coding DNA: TGCGCCAGCAGTCTATCTCCAAAGACTTTTAATTCACCCCTCCACTTT.